This T cell receptor (beta chain) came from a study of shared clonotypes between healthy human individuals. Study results and caveats: Inspection by rarefaction showed sorted-subset sequencing to be incomplete despite large depth.

Investigators divided CD4+ cells into CD45RA+ naive and CD45RA-negative memory subsets. In the case of this clone: Its antigen is currently unknown.

The CDR3 totals 16 residues. V gave up 5 bases and J gave up 0 bases, with 15 bases separating them. The germline CDR1 and CDR2 sequences are SGHTA and FQGNSA. It was around 180 ng DNA, about 30,000 T cell genomes, that sorted-subset replicate PCRs used. Original analysis: From ImmunoSEQ came sequences covering only the junction and carrying no quality scores, so filtering differed. The protocol was immunoSEQ multiplex PCR, while the TCRdb copy is restricted to in-frame clones and leaves out a portion. V and J calls and clone size come straight from that table; D and trimming were deduced from the DNA. The table lists 2.3 million or so clones, over 90% of them singletons.

The rearrangement joins TRBV7-2 to TRBJ2-3, with D possibly matching TRBD1 (5 bases). Sequenced: naive CD4+ T cells from PBMCs. Subset described: CD45RA+ positively selected. This receptor was taken from a man younger than 30 in good health. Some clones in this sample may be carry-over from other donors' samples. CDR3 residues: CASSPRTPRSTDTQYF. The CDR3 coding sequence is TGTGCCAGCAGCCCTCGGACACCCCGAAGCACAGATACGCAGTATTTT.